This T cell receptor (beta chain) was identified during a study of blood T cell repertoires in COVID-19. Overall study: COVID-19 samples collected from the United States, Italy and Spain covered acute and convalescent phases. Sample material is recorded as cDNA or gDNA derived from T cells, B-cell-depleted T cells, or PBMCs.

CDR3 length equals 14 residues. Germline V lookup: CDR1 SGHDT, CDR2 YYEEEE. The ends were cut back, 4 bases at V and 8 bases at J, with 18 bases in the middle. The assay was immunoSEQ multiplex PCR, and TCRdb's table has in-frame clones only and misses some. The sample holds over 250,000 clones; 88% are singletons and the top ten take less than 3%. Living in about two dozen US areas, the participants were between roughly 18 and 89 years of age. Which cohort a participant joined came from the clinical history participants gave. The source of this sequence is a woman aged 50 to 65 who had recovered from COVID-19. The chain has TRBV5-6 and TRBJ1-2; D is perhaps TRBD1 (6 bases). Sequencing input: PBMCs or T cells enriched from blood (not recorded which). For the CDR3, the DNA is TGTGCCAGCAGCCCGGGGACACCCGCATGGGGCTACACCTTC. Encoded protein: CASSPGTPAWGYTF. The full variable domain, in which reference TRBV5-6 and TRBJ1-2 provide the parts outside the CDR3, is DAGVTQSPTHLIKTRGQQVTLRCSPKSGHDTVSWYQQALGQGPQFIFQYYEEEERQRGNFPDRFSGHQFPNYSSELNVNALLLGDSALYLCASSPGTPAWGYTFGSGTRLTVV.